Shown below are 17 T cell receptor beta chains from a single sample sequenced in a study of blood T cells in healthy people across ages. Primers used in a second PCR of roughly 6 to 11 cycles were a sample-barcoded 5' primer and a J-beta primer mix. TCRdb processed the 5' RACE reads anew with MiXCR; each CDR3 protein has one entry. This table holds 1.8 million or so distinct CDR3 sequences, 30% to 40% found once. Sequences were obtained from blood. Receptors originate from a human donor in good health.

Comments on this clonotype: At one end the junction does not follow the germline gene, possibly because of a read error. The chain recombines TRBV24-1 with TRBJ2-3; tentatively, D is TRBD2 (6 bases). The CDR3 contains 13 residues. Per germline, CDR1 KGHDR and CDR2 SFDVKD. CDR3 residues: CTTSLGPTDTQYF. CDR3 bases: TGTACCACTAGCTTGGGGCCCACAGATACGCAGTATTTT.

The gene calls are TRBV27 and TRBJ1-2; D is unresolved. The V end lost 10 bases, the J end lost 5 bases, and 17 bases lay between the germline ends. CDR3 length: 13 amino acids. Germline V gene sequence: CDR1 MNHEY, CDR2 SMNVEV (reference sequence). CDR3: CATLGGTVYGYTF. The CDR3 DNA reads TGTGCCACCCTAGGAGGTACCGTTTATGGCTACACCTTC.

This clonotype was recorded many times. The rearrangement joins TRBV27 to TRBJ2-1; 9 bases are shared with TRBD2. Germline V lookup: CDR1 MNHEY, CDR2 SMNVEV (reference sequence). This CDR3 spans 15 amino acids. V was clipped by 2 bases and J by 2 bases; unmatched bases: 1. CDR3 coding DNA: TGTGCCAGCAGTTTACGCGGGGGGGCCTACAATGAGCAGTTCTTC. It is translated as CASSLRGGAYNEQFF.

This chain joins TRBV7-3 and TRBJ2-1, with 9 bases that match TRBD1. V trimming: 5 bases; J trimming: 7 bases; junction bases outside the gene matches: 12. From germline, CDR1 is SGHTA and CDR2 FQGTGA. The length of the CDR3 is 16 residues. The DNA for the CDR3 is TGTGCCAGCAGCCGCGTCGGGACAGGGTTTACGAATGAGCAGTTCTTC. Translated, it gives CASSRVGTGFTNEQFF.

With regard to this clonotype: The junction and the germline gene differ at one end; a read error may be behind it. The rearrangement links TRBV7-2 to TRBJ2-3, with 13 positions matching TRBD2. The CDR3 covers 19 residues. CDR1 is SGHTA, CDR2 FQGNSA, per germline. The CDR3 region has the DNA TGTGCCAGCAGACCCGGGACTAGCGGGGCCTATTCCTACACAGATACGCGGTATTTT. It translates to CASRPGTSGAYSYTDTRYF.

V usage is TRBV20-1 and J usage is TRBJ1-2; 10 bases match TRBD1. The germline V gene has CDR1 DFQATT and CDR2 SNEGSKA (reference sequence). The V and J ends lost 5 bases and 2 bases, in that order; junction bases with no gene match: 8. This CDR3 contains 15 residues. The CDR3 DNA reads TGCAGTGCTCCCGACAGGGGGCGGGAGAACTATGGCTACACCTTC. The encoded protein is CSAPDRGRENYGYTF.

The rearrangement uses TRBV10-3 and TRBJ2-4; 8 bases map to TRBD1. The DNA matches TRBJ2-7 better at its end, which makes the J call doubtful. The CDR3 is made up of 15 amino acids. Germline CDR1 is ENHRY and CDR2 is SYGVKD. The CDR3 protein is CAISVGQGQIYEQYF. In nucleotides, the CDR3 is TGTGCCATCAGCGTAGGACAGGGACAAATTTACGAGCAGTACTTC.

To note about this clonotype: A read error may explain this, as a much larger clone is one base away. This sequence joins TRBV7-2 and TRBJ2-5; D possibly corresponds to TRBD1 (8 bases). In germline, CDR1 is SGHTA, CDR2 FQGNSA. CDR3 length equals 15 residues. The CDR3 is CVSSLTGGGLETQYF. The CDR3 DNA reads as TGTGTCAGCAGCTTAACAGGGGGGGGCCTGGAGACCCAGTACTTC. The variable domain in full, with the rest retrieved from reference TRBV7-2 and TRBJ2-5, is GAGVSQSPSNKVTEKGKDVELRCDPISGHTALYWYRQSLGQGLEFLIYFQGNSAPDKSGLPSDRFSAERTGGSVSTLTIQRTQQEDSAVYLCVSSLTGGGLETQYFGPGTRLLVL.

This clonotype was detected only once. The chain is built from TRBV18 and TRBJ2-2; D perhaps matches TRBD1 (5 bases). Deletions cut 2 bases from V and 4 bases from J, with 11 bases between. The length of the CDR3 is 15 residues. CDR1 is KGHSH, CDR2 LQKENI, per germline. CDR3 nucleotides: TGTGCCAGCTCACCAATAGACAGTCTCACCGGGGAGCTGTTTTTT. Amino acid sequence: CASSPIDSLTGELFF.

The CDR3 spells CASSFAGTGRKPFNEQFF. The DNA of the CDR3 is TGTGCCAGCAGCTTTGCCGGGACGGGGCGAAAACCCTTTAATGAGCAGTTCTTC. V and J are TRBV11-2 and TRBJ2-1; tentatively, D is TRBD1 or TRBD2 (5 bases each). Per the germline V gene, CDR1 is SGHAT and CDR2 is FQNNGV. The CDR3 totals 18 residues. Trimming cost V 3 bases and J 7 bases, with 25 bases left between them.

The V and J genes are TRBV20-1 and TRBJ1-6; D unclear. The CDR3 spans 15 residues. The ends were cut back, 0 bases at V and 0 bases at J, with 6 bases in the middle. CDR1 and CDR2 from the germline V gene are DFQATT and SNEGSKA (reference sequence). CDR3 sequence (DNA): TGCAGTGCTAGAGAAGCCACCTCCTATAATTCACCCCTCCACTTT. Translating gives CSAREATSYNSPLHF.

V gene TRBV10-3 combines with J gene TRBJ2-5; D is possibly TRBD1 (6 bases). V lost 0 bases, J lost 1 base, and 6 bases lay in between. The CDR3 extends over 14 amino acids. The germline V gene encodes CDR1 ENHRY and CDR2 SYGVKD. Here the CDR3 DNA reads TGTGCCATCAGTGAGTCGACAGGCCAAGAGACCCAGTACTTC. This codes for CAISESTGQETQYF.

J is TRBJ2-3 and V is TRBV7-8; perhaps TRBD2 as D (5 bases). The germline V gene has CDR1 SGHVS and CDR2 FQNEAQ. The CDR3 covers 13 residues. V was pared by 6 bases and J by 11 bases, with 18 bases between. For the CDR3, the DNA is TGTGCCAGCAGACAGACTACCGGAACGAAGCAGTATTTT. This gives the protein CASRQTTGTKQYF.

The chain couples TRBV7-9 to TRBJ2-4; D is possibly TRBD2 (5 bases). CDR3 size: 16 residues. The V gene's germline CDR1 is SEHNR and CDR2 FQNEAQ (reference sequence). Trimming took 5 bases from V and 2 from J, leaving 16 bases between them. The chain's CDR3 is CASSPDLAAPKNIQYF. CDR3 sequence (DNA): TGTGCCAGCAGCCCGGACCTAGCAGCTCCCAAAAACATTCAGTACTTC.

This CDR3 is CSARPLGLVFIYEQYF. CDR3 nucleotides: TGCAGTGCTAGACCGCTGGGACTAGTGTTTATTTACGAGCAGTACTTC. This chain uses TRBV20-1 with TRBJ2-7; 8 bases fit TRBD2. Germline CDR1 DFQATT, CDR2 SNEGSKA (reference sequence). Unmatched junction bases numbered 13, after V lost 2 bases and J lost 4 bases. This CDR3 is built from 16 residues.

The V and J genes are TRBV7-2 and TRBJ1-3; no clear D gene. Germline V lookup: CDR1 SGHTA, CDR2 FQGNSA. The V and J ends lost 5 bases and 4 bases respectively, with 6 bases between them. This CDR3 is 12 amino acids long. The CDR3 sequence is CASSRDGNTIYF. CDR3 sequence (DNA): TGTGCCAGCAGCCGAGACGGAAACACCATATATTTT.

V and J are TRBV7-9 and TRBJ2-1; 13 bases are a match to TRBD2. The CDR3 has 19 residues. The germline V gene encodes CDR1 SEHNR and CDR2 FQNEAQ (reference sequence). The ends lost 0 bases at V and 3 bases at J; junction bases unmatched: 8. The CDR3 sequence is CASSLAPGTSGEYYNEQFF. In DNA, the CDR3 is TGTGCCAGCAGCTTAGCCCCCGGGACTAGCGGGGAGTACTACAATGAGCAGTTCTTC.